This paragraph covers one TCR beta chain sequence. Its target is unknown. The sample is drawn from a study of T cell repertoires in aging, cancer and after chemotherapy. Looking at the study overall: Six age groups, ranging from 30 or younger to 70 or older, included the donors. Patients with glioblastoma brain tumors were sampled before and after temozolomide-based therapy.

TRB rearrangements spanning V, D and J were amplified using mixed TRB-A/B primers. TCRdb redid the calling of the multiplex PCR reads with MiXCR, one entry per CDR3 protein. The repertoire holds some 19,000 distinct CDR3 sequences, 30% to 45% seen once, with approximately 17% in the top ten. TCR beta rearrangements were amplified from peripheral blood genomic DNA. The study's findings and limits: Across the chemotherapy interval, each cancer cohort showed higher median generation probability, suggesting thymic rebound. Healthy donors lost TCR diversity with age mainly through richness, cancer patients through richness and evenness.

This CDR3 comprises 14 residues. V was clipped by 3 bases and J by 8 bases, with 11 bases between them. Germline V gives CDR1 MNHEY, CDR2 SVGAGI. The clonotype comes from a human donor with a solid tumor. This chain uses TRBV6-5 with TRBJ1-6; no clear D. Source material: blood. CDR3 sequence: CASSYFAGDSPLHF. CDR3 DNA: TGTGCCAGCAGTTATTTCGCGGGAGATTCACCCCTCCACTTT.